A few counts support the clone carrying this TCR beta chain. Antigen specificity is unknown. This specimen comes from a study of T cells in Graves' hyperthyroidism and ophthalmopathy. It was RNA transcripts that yielded the amplified TCR beta CDR3 regions. Carried out on the TCR CDR3, a first-round RT-PCR used the HTBI primer set. MiXCR, run by TCRdb on the multiplex PCR reads, gives a single entry per CDR3 protein. This sample has about 510,000 distinct CDR3 sequences, with 40% to 50% found just once. The CDR3 runs 13 residues. From germline, CDR1 is SGHTA and CDR2 FQGNSA. Deletions cut 2 bases from V and 3 bases from J, with 5 bases between. Findings of the study overall: A median roughly 6.6 months before onset, the model predicted ophthalmopathy. Also found in blood were most expanded thyroid clonotypes above 0.001.

Orbital computed tomography and thyroid ultrasound, together with serum TRAb and thyroxine and clinical symptoms, were used for diagnoses. Sequenced sample: peripheral blood or thyroid tissue (not recorded which). V gene TRBV7-2 combines with J gene TRBJ2-1; D is unresolved. This receptor was identified in an adult woman with Graves' disease, either hyperthyroidism or ophthalmopathy (not recorded which). CDR3 amino acids: CASSLNGYNEQFF. The CDR3 nucleotides read TGTGCCAGCAGCTTAAACGGCTACAATGAGCAGTTCTTC.